These 16 T cell receptor beta chains came from one sample sequenced in a study of glioma-infiltrating T cells. Amplification of TCR alpha and beta CDR3 regions from RNA used iRepertoire nested multiplex PCR. From the multiplex PCR reads, TCRdb called clonotypes with MiXCR, one entry per CDR3 protein. The sample carries approximately 190,000 distinct CDR3 sequences, 32% recorded once. Sequencing was performed on glioma tissue, nonneoplastic brain tissue, or PBMCs (not recorded which). These receptors all come from a human donor with low-grade glioma or glioblastoma, undergoing nonglioma brain surgery, or in good health (not recorded which).

This clonotype was detected many times. The chain carries TRBV3-1 and TRBJ2-5; a weak D match, TRBD1 (5 bases). This CDR3 region has 11 residues. Trimming removed 5 bases from V and 4 bases from J, with 5 bases in between. CDR1 and CDR2 from the germline V gene are LGHDT and YNNKEL (reference sequence). DNA for the CDR3: TGTGCCAGCAGCAGGGGAGAGACCCAGTACTTC. Translating gives CASSRGETQYF.

This clonotype appeared many times. The chain has TRBV10-3 and TRBJ2-5, with D maybe TRBD1 (5 bases). The CDR3 loop spans 16 amino acids. Trimming left V 2 bases short and J 0 bases short, with 13 bases between. From germline, CDR1 is ENHRY and CDR2 SYGVKD. CDR3 DNA sequence: TGTGCCATCAGTGAGGATGGACACACGTACCAAGAGACCCAGTACTTC. Protein sequence: CAISEDGHTYQETQYF.

The count of this clonotype is one. A much bigger clone sits one base away, suggesting this may be a read error. The chain carries TRBV3-1 and TRBJ2-1, with TRBD1 identical over 8 bases. J was trimmed by 3 bases and V by 8 bases; bases with no gene match: 12. Germline V lookup: CDR1 LGHDT, CDR2 YNNKEL (reference sequence). The CDR3 runs 16 residues. The CDR3 coding sequence is TGTGCCAGCGGCCCCTTTCAGGGACAGGACTACAATGAGCAGTTCTTC. Amino acids: CASGPFQGQDYNEQFF.

V usage is TRBV29-1 and J usage is TRBJ2-7; either TRBD1 or TRBD2 may fit D (5 bases each). V shed 4 bases and J shed 2 bases, with 18 bases lying between them. The CDR3 spans 15 residues. CDR1 is SQVTM and CDR2 is ANQGSEA in the germline V gene. Here the CDR3 reads CSVAGARNLTYEQYF. In nucleotides, the CDR3 is TGCAGCGTTGCCGGGGCCCGAAACTTAACCTACGAGCAGTACTTC.

With respect to this clonotype: No conserved phenylalanine or tryptophan is present at the end of the CDR3, so a read error is the likely explanation. This rearrangement joins TRBV29-1 to TRBJ2-7; 9 bases agree with TRBD2. From germline, CDR1 is SQVTM and CDR2 ANQGSEA. CDR3 size: 15 residues. With V trimmed by 2 bases and J by 5 bases, 10 bases remained unmatched. CDR3 residues: CSVELAGGPPDEQYL. The CDR3 nucleotides are TGCAGCGTTGAATTGGCGGGAGGGCCTCCGGACGAGCAGTACCTC.

Of note for this clonotype: A read error may be the cause here, since a much bigger clone is one base away. The chain carries TRBV7-9 and TRBJ2-7; D call uncertain. Germline V CDR1 and CDR2: SEHNR, FQNEAQ (reference sequence). Trimming pared 3 bases from V and 7 bases from J, leaving 10 bases between. The CDR3 extends over 12 amino acids. The CDR3 coding sequence is TGTGCCAGCAGCTTCGAGAGGAATGAGCAGTACTTC. It specifies CASSFERNEQYF.

At least ten counts were recorded for this clonotype. The gene calls are TRBV28 and TRBJ2-5, with TRBD2 identical over 8 bases. The trim removed 6 bases at V and 4 bases at J, leaving 7 bases unmatched. Germline V gives CDR1 MDHEN, CDR2 SYDVKM. The CDR3 extends over 14 amino acids. CDR3 sequence reads: CASRVAGWGETQYF. In DNA, the CDR3 is TGTGCCAGCAGAGTAGCGGGATGGGGAGAGACCCAGTACTTC.

A word on this clonotype: A read error may be the cause here, since a much bigger clone is one base away. This chain connects TRBV7-9 to TRBJ2-3; 9 bases fit TRBD1. This CDR3 is built from 16 residues. Germline lookup yields CDR1 SEHNR and CDR2 FQNEAQ (reference sequence). CDR3 sequence (DNA): TGTGTCAGCAGCGTAGGGACAGGGTATAGCACAGATACGCAGTATTTT. It codes for CVSSVGTGYSTDTQYF. The entire variable domain, with the rest obtained from reference TRBV7-9 and TRBJ2-3, is as follows: DTGVSQNPRHKITKRGQNVTFRCDPISEHNRLYWYRQTLGQGPEFLTYFQNEAQLEKSRLLSDRFSAERPKGSFSTLEIQRTEQGDSAMYLCVSSVGTGYSTDTQYFGPGTRLTVL.

This chain uses TRBV4-2 with TRBJ2-1; 10 positions agree with TRBD2. In germline, CDR1 is LGHNA, CDR2 YNFKEQ. The CDR3 has 18 residues. V was clipped by 0 bases and J by 10 bases; unmatched bases: 15. CDR3 nucleotide sequence: TGTGCCAGCAGCCAAGAACGAGCGGGAGGGCCCTTGGGCAAGGAGCAGTTCTTC. Its protein is CASSQERAGGPLGKEQFF.

This clonotype was detected many times. The chain joins TRBV20-1 to TRBJ2-7; possibly TRBD1 for D (6 bases). Germline V gene lookup returns CDR1 DFQATT and CDR2 SNEGSKA (reference sequence). The length of the CDR3 is 15 residues. With 6 bases removed from V and 7 bases from J, the gap between germline ends came to 25 bases. The CDR3 here is CSASLRDTPLREQYF. DNA of the CDR3: TGCAGTGCGAGCCTCCGGGACACCCCATTAAGGGAGCAGTACTTC.

This sequence joins TRBV25-1 and TRBJ2-7, with D possibly TRBD2 on 7 matching bases. Germline assignment: CDR1 MGHDK and CDR2 SYGVNS. V was pared by 6 bases and J by 6 bases, with 15 bases between. The length of the CDR3 is 13 residues. This chain's CDR3 is CASRERDMTEQYF. The CDR3 nucleotides read TGTGCCAGCAGGGAGCGGGACATGACCGAGCAGTACTTC.

This clonotype has at least ten counts. The rearrangement uses TRBV7-7 and TRBJ2-1; D perhaps matches TRBD1 (6 bases). CDR1 SSHAT and CDR2 FNYEAQ come from the germline V gene (reference sequence). This CDR3 contains 14 residues. Trimming stripped 1 base from V and 6 bases from J, with 10 bases between. The CDR3 loop reads CASSLGTAINEQFF. Here the CDR3 DNA reads TGTGCCAGCAGCTTAGGGACAGCGATCAATGAGCAGTTCTTC.

This clonotype was detected ten times or more. The chain joins TRBV20-1 to TRBJ2-7, with a weak D call TRBD2 (6 bases). Germline lookup yields CDR1 DFQATT and CDR2 SNEGSKA (reference sequence). Trimming left V 7 bases short and J 0 bases short, with 22 bases between. The CDR3 spans 16 residues. DNA of the CDR3: TGCAGTGTCTCGGACCAAGCGGGTGGACGCTCCTACGAGCAGTACTTC. The encoded protein is CSVSDQAGGRSYEQYF.

This clonotype was seen repeatedly, ten times or more. The CDR3 loop reads CASSRGLALENNQETQYF. The DNA of the CDR3 is TGTGCCAGCAGTCGGGGACTAGCGTTGGAAAATAACCAAGAGACCCAGTACTTC. The J gene is TRBJ2-5, the V gene TRBV6-2 or TRBV6-3; TRBD2 matches 10 bases. Losses at the gene ends were 5 bases for V and 0 bases for J; bases not matched to a gene: 12. The CDR3 extends over 18 amino acids. Germline lookup yields CDR1 MNHEY and CDR2 SVGEGT.

This clonotype turned up a few times. The chain recombines TRBV5-6 with TRBJ2-7; 7 bases are a match to TRBD1. J gave up 1 base and V 5 bases, and 3 bases lay outside the gene matches. This CDR3 is 13 amino acids long. The germline gives CDR1 SGHDT, CDR2 YYEEEE. The CDR3 DNA reads TGTGCCAGCAGGGGACAGCTTTCCTACGAGCAGTACTTC. Its translation: CASRGQLSYEQYF.

This clonotype appeared many times. The J gene is TRBJ2-2, the V gene TRBV28; TRBD2 matches at 9 bases. The CDR3 is made up of 15 amino acids. With 7 bases clipped from V and 2 bases from J, the junction kept 5 bases outside the gene matches. Per germline, CDR1 MDHEN and CDR2 SYDVKM. CDR3 sequence reads: CASTKGLANTGELFF. CDR3 DNA sequence: TGTGCCAGCACTAAGGGACTAGCAAACACCGGGGAGCTGTTTTTT. The full variable domain, rest sourced from reference TRBV28 and TRBJ2-2, is DVKVTQSSRYLVKRTGEKVFLECVQDMDHENMFWYRQDPGLGLRLIYFSYDVKMKEKGDIPEGYSVSREKKERFSLILESASTNQTSMYLCASTKGLANTGELFFGEGSRLTVL.